This T cell receptor beta chain was recorded in a study of beta chain features in type 1 diabetes. Overall study: In all, about 100,000,000 sorted cells from all samples were analyzed.

General study points: PCR might favor shorter templates, but any such skew would affect patients and controls equally. TCRB CDR3s from Type 1 diabetes patients were moderately but significantly shorter in all four CD4+ subsets.

CD4+ naive, central memory, regulatory and stem cell-like memory cells were sorted via CD45RO/CCR7/CD25/CD127/CD95/CD27. This clone was seen only a few times. The antigen is undetermined. The whole isolated RNA underwent reverse transcription, so sequencing captured expressed TCRB transcripts. Sequenced by immunoSEQ multiplex PCR; TCRdb stores in-frame clones only, minus some. The sample has roughly 53,000 clones, around 40% seen once. V dropped 3 bases and J dropped 0 bases, with 16 bases sitting between them. The CDR3 has 17 amino acids. The germline V gene has CDR1 SGHRS and CDR2 YFSETQ. The rearrangement joins TRBV5-1 to TRBJ2-1, with a tentative D call TRBD2 (6 bases). Source material: Tregs from blood. The source is a man aged 25 to 45 with type 1 diabetes. CDR3 sequence reads: CASSSFLVAVSYNEQFF. The CDR3 DNA reads TGCGCCAGCAGCTCCTTTCTGGTAGCGGTCTCCTACAATGAGCAGTTCTTC. Full variable domain (missing parts from reference TRBV5-1 and TRBJ2-1): KAGVTQTPRYLIKTRGQQVTLSCSPISGHRSVSWYQQTPGQGLQFLFEYFSETQRNKGNFPGRFSGRQFSNSRSEMNVSTLELGDSALYLCASSSFLVAVSYNEQFFGPGTRLTVL.